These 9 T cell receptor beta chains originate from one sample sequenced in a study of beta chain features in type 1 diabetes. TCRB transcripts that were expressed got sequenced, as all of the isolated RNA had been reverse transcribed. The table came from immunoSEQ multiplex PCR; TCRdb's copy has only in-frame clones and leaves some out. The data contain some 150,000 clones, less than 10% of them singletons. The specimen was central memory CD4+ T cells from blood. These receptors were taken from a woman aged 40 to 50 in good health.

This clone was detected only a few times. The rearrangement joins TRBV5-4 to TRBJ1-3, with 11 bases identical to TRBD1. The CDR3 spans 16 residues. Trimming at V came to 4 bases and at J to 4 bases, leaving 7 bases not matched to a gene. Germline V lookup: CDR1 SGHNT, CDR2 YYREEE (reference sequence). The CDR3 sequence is CASSRGDRGMGNTIYF. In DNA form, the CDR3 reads TGTGCCAGCAGCCGAGGGGACAGGGGGATGGGAAACACCATATATTTT.

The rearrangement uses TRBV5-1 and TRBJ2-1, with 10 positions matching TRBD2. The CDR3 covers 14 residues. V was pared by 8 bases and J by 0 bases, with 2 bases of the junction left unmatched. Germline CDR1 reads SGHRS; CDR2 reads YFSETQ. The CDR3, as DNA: TGCGCCAGTGCTAGCGGGAGCTCCTACAATGAGCAGTTCTTC. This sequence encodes CASASGSSYNEQFF.

Here the CDR3 DNA reads TGTGCCAGCTCCCCCAATGTCCTAGCCAACGTTCGCACCGGGGAGCTGTTTTTT. It specifies CASSPNVLANVRTGELFF. This chain connects TRBV18 to TRBJ2-2; a weak D match, TRBD2 (5 bases). The CDR3 is 18 amino acids. In germline, CDR1 is KGHSH, CDR2 LQKENI. The germline V and J ends were trimmed by 6 bases and 4 bases, with 24 bases remaining between them.

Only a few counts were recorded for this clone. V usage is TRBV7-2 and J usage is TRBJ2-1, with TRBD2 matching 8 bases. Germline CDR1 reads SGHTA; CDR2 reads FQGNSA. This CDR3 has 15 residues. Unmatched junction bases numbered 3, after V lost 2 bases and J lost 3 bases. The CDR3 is CASSLSSGDYNEQFF. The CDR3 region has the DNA TGTGCCAGCAGCTTAAGTAGCGGGGACTACAATGAGCAGTTCTTC.

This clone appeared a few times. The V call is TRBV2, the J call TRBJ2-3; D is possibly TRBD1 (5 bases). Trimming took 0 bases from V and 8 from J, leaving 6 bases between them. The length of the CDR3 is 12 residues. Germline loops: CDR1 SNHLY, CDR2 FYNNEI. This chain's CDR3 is CASSEAQGTQYF. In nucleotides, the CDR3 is TGTGCCAGCAGTGAAGCTCAGGGTACGCAGTATTTT. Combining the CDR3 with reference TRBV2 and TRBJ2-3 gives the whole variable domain EPEVTQTPSHQVTQMGQEVILRCVPISNHLYFYWYRQILGQKVEFLVSFYNNEISEKSEIFDDQFSVERPDGSNFTLKIRSTKLEDSAMYFCASSEAQGTQYFGPGTRLTVL.

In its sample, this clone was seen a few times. Here the CDR3 reads CASSLATRGADSPLHF. For the CDR3, the DNA is TGCGCCAGCAGCTTGGCCACCAGGGGGGCTGATTCACCCCTCCACTTT. This chain links TRBV5-1 with TRBJ1-6; 7 positions match TRBD1. V shed 0 bases and J 8 bases; nucleotides not matched to a gene: 8. CDR1 is SGHRS and CDR2 is YFSETQ in the germline V gene. The CDR3 totals 16 residues.

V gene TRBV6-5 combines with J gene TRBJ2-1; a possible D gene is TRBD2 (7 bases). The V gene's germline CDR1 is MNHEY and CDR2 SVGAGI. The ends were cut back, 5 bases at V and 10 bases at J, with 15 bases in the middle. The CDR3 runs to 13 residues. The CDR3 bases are TGTGCCAGCAGTCCCCTTTCGGGGGGCGAGCAGTTCTTC. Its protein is CASSPLSGGEQFF.

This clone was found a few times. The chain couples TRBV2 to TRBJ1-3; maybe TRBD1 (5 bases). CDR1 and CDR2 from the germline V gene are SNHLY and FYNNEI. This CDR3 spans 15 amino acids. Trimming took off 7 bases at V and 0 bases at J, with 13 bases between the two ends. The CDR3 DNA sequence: TGTGCCAGCACTTCGCAGGGCAACTCTGGAAACACCATATATTTT. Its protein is CASTSQGNSGNTIYF.

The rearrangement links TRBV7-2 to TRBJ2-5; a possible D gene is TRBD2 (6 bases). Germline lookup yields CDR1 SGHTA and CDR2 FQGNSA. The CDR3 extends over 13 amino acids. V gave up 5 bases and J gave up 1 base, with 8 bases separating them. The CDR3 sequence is CASSLGGQETQYF. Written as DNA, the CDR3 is TGTGCCAGCAGCCTCGGGGGCCAAGAGACCCAGTACTTC. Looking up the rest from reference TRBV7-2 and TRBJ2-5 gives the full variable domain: GAGVSQSPSNKVTEKGKDVELRCDPISGHTALYWYRQSLGQGLEFLIYFQGNSAPDKSGLPSDRFSAERTGGSVSTLTIQRTQQEDSAVYLCASSLGGQETQYFGPGTRLLVL.